This T cell receptor beta chain was recorded in a study of beta chain features in type 1 diabetes. The V gene lost 4 bases and the J gene lost 1 base, with 6 bases spanning the gap. The CDR3 extends over 12 amino acids. Germline loops: CDR1 SGDLS, CDR2 YYNGEE. Concerning this clone: Its antigen remains unknown.

Investigators reverse transcribed all isolated RNA, so they sequenced expressed TCRB transcripts. Only in-frame clones appear in the TCRdb table, and some are missing; sequencing was by immunoSEQ multiplex PCR. This sample yields 160,000 or so clones, of which 8% to 8.5% are seen a single time; 0.45% to 0.55% belongs to the top ten. Only one heparinised blood draw was taken per donor, and its volume averaged about 120 mL. General study results and limits: High-TCR-expressing cells could be over-represented by cDNA sequencing. Across all four CD4+ subsets, people with type 1 diabetes showed modestly shorter TCRB CDR3s. PCR might show a preference for shorter templates, equally across patients and controls. Insertion counts at VDJ junctions were lower in type 1 diabetes patients, who also showed more deletions there.

The clonotype originates from a woman between 18 and 29 years old with type 1 diabetes. Sequencing was carried out using central memory CD4+ T cells from blood. The genes are TRBV9 and TRBJ2-7; perhaps TRBD1 as D (5 bases). This chain's CDR3 is CASSPGSYEQYF. The CDR3 DNA sequence: TGTGCCAGCAGCCCAGGGTCCTACGAGCAGTACTTC.